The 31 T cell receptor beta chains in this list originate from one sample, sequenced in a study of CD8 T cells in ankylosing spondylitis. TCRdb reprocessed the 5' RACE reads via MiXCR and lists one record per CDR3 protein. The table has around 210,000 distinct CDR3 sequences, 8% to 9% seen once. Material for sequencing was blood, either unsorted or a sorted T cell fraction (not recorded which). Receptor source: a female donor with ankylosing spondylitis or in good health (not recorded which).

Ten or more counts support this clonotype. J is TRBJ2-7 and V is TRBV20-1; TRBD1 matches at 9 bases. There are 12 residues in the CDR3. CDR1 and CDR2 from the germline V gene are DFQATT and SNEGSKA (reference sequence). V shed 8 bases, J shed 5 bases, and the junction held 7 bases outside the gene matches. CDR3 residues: CSTDRGGDEQYF. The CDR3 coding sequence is TGCAGTACGGACAGGGGAGGCGACGAGCAGTACTTC.

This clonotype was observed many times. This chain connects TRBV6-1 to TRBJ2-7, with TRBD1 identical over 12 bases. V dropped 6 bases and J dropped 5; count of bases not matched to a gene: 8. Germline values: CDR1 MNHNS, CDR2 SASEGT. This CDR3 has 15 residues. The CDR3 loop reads CASRDPGQGAHEQYF. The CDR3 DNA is TGTGCCAGCAGGGACCCGGGACAGGGGGCGCACGAGCAGTACTTC.

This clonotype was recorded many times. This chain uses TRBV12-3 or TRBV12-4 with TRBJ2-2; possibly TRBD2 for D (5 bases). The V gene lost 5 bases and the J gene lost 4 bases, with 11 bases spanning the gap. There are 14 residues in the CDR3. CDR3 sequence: CASSPPRVTGELFF. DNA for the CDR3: TGTGCCAGCAGTCCCCCGCGGGTCACCGGGGAGCTGTTTTTT.

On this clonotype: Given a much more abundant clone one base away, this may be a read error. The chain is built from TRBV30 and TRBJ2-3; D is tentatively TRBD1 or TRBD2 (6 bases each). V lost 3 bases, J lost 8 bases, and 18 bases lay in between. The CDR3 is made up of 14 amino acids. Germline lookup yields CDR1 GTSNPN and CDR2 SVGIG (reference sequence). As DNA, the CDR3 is TGTGCCTGGAGCAGAACGGGATGGGGGGCTACGCAGTATTTT. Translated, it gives CAWSRTGWGATQYF. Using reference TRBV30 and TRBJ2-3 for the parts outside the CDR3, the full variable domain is SQTIHQWPATLVQPVGSPLSLECTVEGTSNPNLYWYRQAAGRGLQLLFYSVGIGQISSEVPQNLSASRPQDRQFILSSKKLLLSDSGFYLCAWSRTGWGATQYFGPGTRLTVL.

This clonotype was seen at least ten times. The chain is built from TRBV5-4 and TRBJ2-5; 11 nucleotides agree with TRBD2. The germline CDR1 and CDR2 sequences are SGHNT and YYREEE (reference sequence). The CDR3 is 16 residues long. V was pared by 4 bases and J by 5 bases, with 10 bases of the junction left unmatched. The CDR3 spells CASSSPLAGEKETQYF. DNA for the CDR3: TGTGCCAGCAGCAGCCCACTAGCGGGAGAGAAGGAGACCCAGTACTTC. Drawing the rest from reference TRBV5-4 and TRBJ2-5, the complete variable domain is ETGVTQSPTHLIKTRGQQVTLRCSSQSGHNTVSWYQQALGQGPQFIFQYYREEENGRGNFPPRFSGLQFPNYSSELNVNALELDDSALYLCASSSPLAGEKETQYFGPGTRLLVL.

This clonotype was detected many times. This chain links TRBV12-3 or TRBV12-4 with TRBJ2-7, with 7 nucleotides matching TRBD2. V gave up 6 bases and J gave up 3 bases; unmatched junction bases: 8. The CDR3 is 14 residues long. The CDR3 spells CASRDLGGNYEQYF. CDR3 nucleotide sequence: TGTGCCAGCAGAGACCTGGGAGGGAACTACGAGCAGTACTTC.

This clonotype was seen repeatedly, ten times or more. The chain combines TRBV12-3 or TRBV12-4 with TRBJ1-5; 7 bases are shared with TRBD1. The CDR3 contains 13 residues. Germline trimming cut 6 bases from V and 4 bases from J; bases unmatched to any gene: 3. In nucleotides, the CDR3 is TGTGCCAGCAGCCTGGGACAGAATCAGCCCCAGCATTTT. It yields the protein CASSLGQNQPQHF.

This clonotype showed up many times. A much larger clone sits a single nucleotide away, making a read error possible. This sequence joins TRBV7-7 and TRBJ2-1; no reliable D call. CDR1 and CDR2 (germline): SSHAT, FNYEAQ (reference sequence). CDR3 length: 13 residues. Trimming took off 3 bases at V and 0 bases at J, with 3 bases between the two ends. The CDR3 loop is CASSFSSYNEQFF. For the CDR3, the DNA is TGTGCCAGCAGCTTCAGCTCCTACAATGAGCAGTTCTTC. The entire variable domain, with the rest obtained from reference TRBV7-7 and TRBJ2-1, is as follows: GAGVSQSPRYKVTKRGQDVTLRCDPISSHATLYWYQQALGQGPEFLTYFNYEAQPDKSGLPSDRFSAERPEGSISTLTIQRTEQRDSAMYRCASSFSSYNEQFFGPGTRLTVL.

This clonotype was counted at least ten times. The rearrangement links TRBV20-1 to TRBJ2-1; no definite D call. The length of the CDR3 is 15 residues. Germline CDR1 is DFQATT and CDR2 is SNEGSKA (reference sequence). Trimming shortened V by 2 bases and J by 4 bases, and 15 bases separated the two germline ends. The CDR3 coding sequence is TGCAGTGCTAGACCTTCCCTATCTGGGTACAATGAGCAGTTCTTC. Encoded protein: CSARPSLSGYNEQFF.

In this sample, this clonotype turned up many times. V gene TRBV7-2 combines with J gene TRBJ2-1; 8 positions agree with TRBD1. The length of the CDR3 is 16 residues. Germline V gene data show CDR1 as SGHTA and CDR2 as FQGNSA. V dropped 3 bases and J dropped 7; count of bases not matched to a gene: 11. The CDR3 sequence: CASSFSPGGAKNEQFF. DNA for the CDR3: TGTGCCAGCAGCTTTAGCCCAGGGGGCGCCAAGAATGAGCAGTTCTTC. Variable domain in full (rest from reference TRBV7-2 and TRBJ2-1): GAGVSQSPSNKVTEKGKDVELRCDPISGHTALYWYRQSLGQGLEFLIYFQGNSAPDKSGLPSDRFSAERTGGSVSTLTIQRTQQEDSAVYLCASSFSPGGAKNEQFFGPGTRLTVL.

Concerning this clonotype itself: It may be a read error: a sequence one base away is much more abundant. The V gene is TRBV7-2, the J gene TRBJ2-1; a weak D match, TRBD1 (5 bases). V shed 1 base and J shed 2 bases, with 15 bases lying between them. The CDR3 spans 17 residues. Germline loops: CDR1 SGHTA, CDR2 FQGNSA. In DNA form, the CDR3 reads TGTACCAGCAGCTTAGGGGGCAGCGACGAGACCTACAATGAGCAGTTCTTC. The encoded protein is CTSSLGGSDETYNEQFF.

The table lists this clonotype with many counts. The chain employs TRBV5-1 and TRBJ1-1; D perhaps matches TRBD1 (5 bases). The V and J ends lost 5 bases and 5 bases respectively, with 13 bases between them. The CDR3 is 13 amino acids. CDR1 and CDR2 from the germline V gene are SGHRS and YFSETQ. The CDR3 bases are TGCGCCAGCAGTTACAGGTGGGGGACTGAAGCTTTCTTT. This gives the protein CASSYRWGTEAFF.

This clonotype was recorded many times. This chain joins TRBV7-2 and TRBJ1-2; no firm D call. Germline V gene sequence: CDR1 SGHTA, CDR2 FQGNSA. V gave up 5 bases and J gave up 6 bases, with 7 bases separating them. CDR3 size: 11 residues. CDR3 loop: CASSASDGYTF. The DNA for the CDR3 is TGTGCCAGCAGCGCCTCCGATGGCTACACCTTC.

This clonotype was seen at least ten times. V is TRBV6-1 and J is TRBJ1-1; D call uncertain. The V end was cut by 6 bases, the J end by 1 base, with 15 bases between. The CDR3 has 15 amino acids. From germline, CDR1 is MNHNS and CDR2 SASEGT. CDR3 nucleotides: TGTGCCAGCAGCCCCCTCGACGGTTCGAACACTGAAGCTTTCTTT. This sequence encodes CASSPLDGSNTEAFF.

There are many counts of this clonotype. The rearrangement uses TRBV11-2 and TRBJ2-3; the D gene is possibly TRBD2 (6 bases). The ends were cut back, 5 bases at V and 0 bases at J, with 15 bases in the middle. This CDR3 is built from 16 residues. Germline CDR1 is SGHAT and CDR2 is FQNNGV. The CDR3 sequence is CASSEPGGPSTDTQYF. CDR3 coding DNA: TGTGCCAGCAGCGAGCCCGGAGGGCCCAGCACAGATACGCAGTATTTT.

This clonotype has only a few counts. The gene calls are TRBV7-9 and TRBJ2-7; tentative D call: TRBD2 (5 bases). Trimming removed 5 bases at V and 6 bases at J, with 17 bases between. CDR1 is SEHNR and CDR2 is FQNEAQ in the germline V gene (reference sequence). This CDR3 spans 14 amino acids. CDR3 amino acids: CASSLTAENGEQYF. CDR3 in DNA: TGTGCCAGCAGCCTCACAGCGGAAAACGGCGAGCAGTACTTC.

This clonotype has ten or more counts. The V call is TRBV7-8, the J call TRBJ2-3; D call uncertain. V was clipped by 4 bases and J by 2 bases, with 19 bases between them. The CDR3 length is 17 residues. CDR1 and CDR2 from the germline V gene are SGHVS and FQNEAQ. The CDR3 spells CASSYFDTEIFTDTQYF. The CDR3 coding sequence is TGTGCCAGCAGCTACTTCGACACCGAAATTTTCACAGATACGCAGTATTTT.

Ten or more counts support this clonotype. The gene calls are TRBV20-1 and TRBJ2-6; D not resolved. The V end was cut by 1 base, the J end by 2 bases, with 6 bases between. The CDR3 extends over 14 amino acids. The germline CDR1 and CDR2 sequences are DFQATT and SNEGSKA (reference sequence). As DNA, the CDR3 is TGCAGTGCTAGAGGAGGAGCTGGGGCCAACGTCCTGACTTTC. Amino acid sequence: CSARGGAGANVLTF.

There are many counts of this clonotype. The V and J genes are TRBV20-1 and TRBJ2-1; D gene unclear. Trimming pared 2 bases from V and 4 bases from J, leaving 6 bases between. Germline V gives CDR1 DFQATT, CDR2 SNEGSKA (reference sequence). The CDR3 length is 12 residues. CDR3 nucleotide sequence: TGCAGTGCTAGACGCGTGTACAATGAGCAGTTCTTC. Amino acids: CSARRVYNEQFF.

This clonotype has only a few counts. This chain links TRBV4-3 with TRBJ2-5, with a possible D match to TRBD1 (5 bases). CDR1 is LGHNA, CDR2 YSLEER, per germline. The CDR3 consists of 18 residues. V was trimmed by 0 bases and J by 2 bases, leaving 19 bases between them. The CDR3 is CASSQDFRSGRGQETQYF. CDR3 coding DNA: TGCGCCAGCAGCCAAGACTTTCGGTCCGGAAGGGGACAAGAGACCCAGTACTTC.

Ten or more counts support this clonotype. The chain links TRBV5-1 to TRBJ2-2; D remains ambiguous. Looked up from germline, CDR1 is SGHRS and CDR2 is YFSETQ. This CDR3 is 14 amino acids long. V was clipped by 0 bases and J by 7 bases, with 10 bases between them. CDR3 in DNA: TGCGCCAGCAGCTTGGCCGTCCCAGACGGGGAGCTGTTTTTT. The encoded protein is CASSLAVPDGELFF.

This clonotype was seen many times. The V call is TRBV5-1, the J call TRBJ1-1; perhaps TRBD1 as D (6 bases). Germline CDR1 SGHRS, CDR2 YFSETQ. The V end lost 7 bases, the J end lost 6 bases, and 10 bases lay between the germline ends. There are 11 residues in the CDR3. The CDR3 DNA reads TGCGCCAGCTCGGGGGCCGCTGAAGCTTTCTTT. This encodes CASSGAAEAFF.

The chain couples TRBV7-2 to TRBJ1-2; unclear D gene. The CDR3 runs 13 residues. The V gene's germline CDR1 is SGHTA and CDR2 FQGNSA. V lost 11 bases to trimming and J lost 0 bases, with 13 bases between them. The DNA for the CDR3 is TGTGCCGCGTCTAGGGCAGCTAACTATGGCTACACCTTC. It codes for CAASRAANYGYTF. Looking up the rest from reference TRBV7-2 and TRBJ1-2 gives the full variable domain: GAGVSQSPSNKVTEKGKDVELRCDPISGHTALYWYRQSLGQGLEFLIYFQGNSAPDKSGLPSDRFSAERTGGSVSTLTIQRTQQEDSAVYLCAASRAANYGYTFGSGTRLTVV.

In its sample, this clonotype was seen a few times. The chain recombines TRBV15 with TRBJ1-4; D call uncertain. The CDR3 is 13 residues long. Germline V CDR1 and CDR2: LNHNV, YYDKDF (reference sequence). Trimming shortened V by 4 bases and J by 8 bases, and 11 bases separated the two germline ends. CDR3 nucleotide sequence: TGTGCCACCAGCACCATCCGCGGAGAAAAACTGTTTTTT. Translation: CATSTIRGEKLFF.

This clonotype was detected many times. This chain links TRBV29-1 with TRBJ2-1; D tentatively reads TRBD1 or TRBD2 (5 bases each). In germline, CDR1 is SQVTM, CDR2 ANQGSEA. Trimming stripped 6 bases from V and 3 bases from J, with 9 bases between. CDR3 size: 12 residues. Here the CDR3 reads CSVSGLYNEQFF. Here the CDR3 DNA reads TGCAGCGTCTCGGGGCTCTACAATGAGCAGTTCTTC.

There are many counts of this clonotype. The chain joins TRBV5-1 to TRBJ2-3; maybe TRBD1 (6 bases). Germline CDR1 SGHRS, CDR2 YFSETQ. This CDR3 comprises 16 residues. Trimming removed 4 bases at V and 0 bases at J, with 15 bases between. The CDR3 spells CASSLSPGQSTDTQYF. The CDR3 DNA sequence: TGCGCCAGCAGCCTCTCCCCGGGACAAAGCACAGATACGCAGTATTTT.

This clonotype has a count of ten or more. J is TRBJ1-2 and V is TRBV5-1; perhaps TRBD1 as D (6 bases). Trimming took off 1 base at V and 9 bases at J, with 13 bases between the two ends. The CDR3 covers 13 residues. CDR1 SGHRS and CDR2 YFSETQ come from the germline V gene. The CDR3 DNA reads TGCGCCAGCAGCTTGCTTGGGGGCGAGCGCTACACCTTC. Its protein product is CASSLLGGERYTF.

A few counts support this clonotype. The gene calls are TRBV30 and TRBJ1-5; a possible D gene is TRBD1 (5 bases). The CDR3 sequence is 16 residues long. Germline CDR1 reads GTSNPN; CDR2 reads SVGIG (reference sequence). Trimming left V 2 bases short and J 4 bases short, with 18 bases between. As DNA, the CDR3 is TGTGCCTGGAGTAATGTGATCGGGACGGAGAATCAGCCCCAGCATTTT. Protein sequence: CAWSNVIGTENQPQHF.

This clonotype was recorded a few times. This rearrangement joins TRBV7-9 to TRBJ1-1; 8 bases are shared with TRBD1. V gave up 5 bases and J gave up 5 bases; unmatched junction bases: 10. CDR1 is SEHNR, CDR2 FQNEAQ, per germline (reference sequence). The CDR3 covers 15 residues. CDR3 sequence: CASSAGQGYRTEAFF. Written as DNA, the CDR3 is TGTGCCAGCAGCGCAGGACAGGGTTATCGGACTGAAGCTTTCTTT.

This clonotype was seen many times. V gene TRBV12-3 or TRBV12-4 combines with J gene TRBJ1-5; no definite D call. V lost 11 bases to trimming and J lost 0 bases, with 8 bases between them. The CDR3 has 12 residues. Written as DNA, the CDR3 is TGTGCCTCACGGAATAGCAATCAGCCCCAGCATTTT. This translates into CASRNSNQPQHF.

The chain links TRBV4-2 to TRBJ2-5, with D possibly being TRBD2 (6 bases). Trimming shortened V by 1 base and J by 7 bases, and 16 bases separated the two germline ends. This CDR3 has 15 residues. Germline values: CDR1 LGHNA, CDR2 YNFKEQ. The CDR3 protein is CASSQGALAGGTQYF. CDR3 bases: TGTGCCAGCAGCCAAGGTGCACTAGCTGGAGGGACCCAGTACTTC.